The clone carrying this T cell receptor (beta chain) was found a few times. The sample belongs to a study of T cell clones after liver transplantation. The wider study: TCRbeta sequencing after a pre-transplant mixed lymphocyte reaction identified graft-donor-reactive clones, later tracked in post-transplant blood. Until 12-24 months post-transplant, subjects got standard immunosuppression and no induction.

TCRdb's table, derived via immunoSEQ multiplex PCR, lists solely in-frame clones and lacks some. The sample lists roughly 74,000 clones; around 80% were seen once. The J segment lost 4 bases and the V segment lost 4 bases, leaving 7 bases of the junction unmatched. The germline V gene has CDR1 SNHLY and CDR2 FYNNEI. The CDR3 consists of 15 residues. The genes are TRBV2 and TRBJ1-2, with TRBD1 identical over 9 bases. Sequenced here: CD4+ T cells from blood, sampled before liver transplant. This clonotype was sampled from a human donor who received a liver transplant. CDR3 coding DNA: TGTGCCAGCAGTGGGTCGGGACAGGGATCCTATGGCTACACCTTC. This translates into CASSGSGQGSYGYTF. The full variable domain, in which reference TRBV2 and TRBJ1-2 provide the parts outside the CDR3, is EPEVTQTPSHQVTQMGQEVILRCVPISNHLYFYWYRQILGQKVEFLVSFYNNEISEKSEIFDDQFSVERPDGSNFTLKIRSTKLEDSAMYFCASSGSGQGSYGYTFGSGTRLTVV.